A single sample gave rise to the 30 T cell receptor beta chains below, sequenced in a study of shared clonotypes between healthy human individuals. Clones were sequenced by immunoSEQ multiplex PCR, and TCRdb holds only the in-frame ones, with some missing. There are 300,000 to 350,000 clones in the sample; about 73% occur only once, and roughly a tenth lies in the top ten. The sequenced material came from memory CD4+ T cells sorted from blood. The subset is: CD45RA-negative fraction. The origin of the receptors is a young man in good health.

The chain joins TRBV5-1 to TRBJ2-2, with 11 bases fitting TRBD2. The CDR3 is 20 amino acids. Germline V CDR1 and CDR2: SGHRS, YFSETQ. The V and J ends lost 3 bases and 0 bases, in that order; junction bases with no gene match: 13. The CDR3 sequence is CASSCYGTSGCLANTGELFF. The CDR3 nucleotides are TGCGCCAGCAGCTGCTATGGGACTAGCGGATGCCTCGCGAACACCGGGGAGCTGTTTTTT.

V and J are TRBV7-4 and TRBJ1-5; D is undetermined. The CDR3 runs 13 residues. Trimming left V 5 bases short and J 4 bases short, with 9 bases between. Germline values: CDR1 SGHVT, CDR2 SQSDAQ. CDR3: CASSPITNQPQHF. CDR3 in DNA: TGTGCCAGCAGCCCTATAACTAATCAGCCCCAGCATTTT.

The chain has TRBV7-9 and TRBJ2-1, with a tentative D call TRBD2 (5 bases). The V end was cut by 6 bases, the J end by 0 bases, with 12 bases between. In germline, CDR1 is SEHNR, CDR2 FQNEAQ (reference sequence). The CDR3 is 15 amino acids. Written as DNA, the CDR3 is TGTGCCAGCAGTACTAGGTCAAGCTCCTACAATGAGCAGTTCTTC. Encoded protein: CASSTRSSSYNEQFF.

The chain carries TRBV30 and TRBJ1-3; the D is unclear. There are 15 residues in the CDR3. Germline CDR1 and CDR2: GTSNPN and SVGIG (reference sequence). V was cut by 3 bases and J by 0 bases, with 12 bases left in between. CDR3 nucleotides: TGTGCCTGGAGGGTGGGCCGAAACTCTGGAAACACCATATATTTT. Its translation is CAWRVGRNSGNTIYF.

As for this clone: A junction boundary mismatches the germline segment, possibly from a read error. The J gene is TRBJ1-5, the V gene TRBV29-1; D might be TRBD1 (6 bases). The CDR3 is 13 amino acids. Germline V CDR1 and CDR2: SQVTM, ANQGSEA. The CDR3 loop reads CSVEQGSDQPQHF. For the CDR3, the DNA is TGCAGCGTCGAACAGGGTAGCGATCAGCCCCAGCATTTT.

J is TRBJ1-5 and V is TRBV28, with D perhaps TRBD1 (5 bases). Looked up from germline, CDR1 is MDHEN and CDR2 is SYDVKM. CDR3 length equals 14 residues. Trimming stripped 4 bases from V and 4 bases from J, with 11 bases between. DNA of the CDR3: TGTGCCAGCAGTTCAGGGACGATAAATCAGCCCCAGCATTTT. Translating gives CASSSGTINQPQHF.

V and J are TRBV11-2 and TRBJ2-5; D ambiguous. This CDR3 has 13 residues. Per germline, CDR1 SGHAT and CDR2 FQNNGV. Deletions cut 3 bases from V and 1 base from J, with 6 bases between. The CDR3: CASSFGLQETQYF. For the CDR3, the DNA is TGTGCCAGCAGCTTCGGCCTCCAAGAGACCCAGTACTTC.

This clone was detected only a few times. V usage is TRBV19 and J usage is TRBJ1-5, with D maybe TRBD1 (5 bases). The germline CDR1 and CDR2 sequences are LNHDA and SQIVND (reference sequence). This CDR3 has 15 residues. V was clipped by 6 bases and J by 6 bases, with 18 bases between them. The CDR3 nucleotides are TGTGCCAGTAGAACTACAGGTGCAGTGGGTCAGCCCCAGCATTTT. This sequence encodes CASRTTGAVGQPQHF.

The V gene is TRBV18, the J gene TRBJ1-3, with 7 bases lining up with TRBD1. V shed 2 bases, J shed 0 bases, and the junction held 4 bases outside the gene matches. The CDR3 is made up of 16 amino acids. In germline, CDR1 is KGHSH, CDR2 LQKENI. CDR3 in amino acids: CASSPVTGPSGNTIYF. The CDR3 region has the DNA TGTGCCAGCTCACCAGTGACAGGGCCCTCTGGAAACACCATATATTTT.

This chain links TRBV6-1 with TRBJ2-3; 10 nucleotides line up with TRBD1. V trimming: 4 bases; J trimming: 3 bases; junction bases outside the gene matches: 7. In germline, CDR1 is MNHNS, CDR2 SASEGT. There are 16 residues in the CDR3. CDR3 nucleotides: TGTGCCAGCAGTGCCTTTCCGGGACAGGGGACAGATACGCAGTATTTT. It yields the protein CASSAFPGQGTDTQYF.

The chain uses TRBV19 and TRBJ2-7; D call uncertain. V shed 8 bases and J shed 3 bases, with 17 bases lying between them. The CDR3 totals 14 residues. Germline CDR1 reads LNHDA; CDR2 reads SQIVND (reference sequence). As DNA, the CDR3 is TGTGCCAGTTCGTCGGCGGTCCTTGACTACGAGCAGTACTTC. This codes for CASSSAVLDYEQYF.

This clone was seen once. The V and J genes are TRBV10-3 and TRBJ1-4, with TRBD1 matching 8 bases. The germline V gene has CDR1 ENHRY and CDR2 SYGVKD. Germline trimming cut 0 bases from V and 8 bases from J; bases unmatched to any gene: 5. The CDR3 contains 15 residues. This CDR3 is CAISESQGAVEKLFF. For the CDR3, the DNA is TGTGCCATCAGTGAGTCGCAGGGGGCGGTCGAAAAACTGTTTTTT.

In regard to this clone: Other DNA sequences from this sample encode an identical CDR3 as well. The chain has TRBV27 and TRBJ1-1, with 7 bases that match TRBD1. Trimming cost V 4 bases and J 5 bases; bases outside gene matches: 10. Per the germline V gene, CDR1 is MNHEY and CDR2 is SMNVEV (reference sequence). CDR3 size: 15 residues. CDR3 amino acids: CASSWGGQGGTEAFF. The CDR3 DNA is TGTGCCAGCAGTTGGGGGGGGCAGGGGGGGACTGAAGCTTTCTTT.

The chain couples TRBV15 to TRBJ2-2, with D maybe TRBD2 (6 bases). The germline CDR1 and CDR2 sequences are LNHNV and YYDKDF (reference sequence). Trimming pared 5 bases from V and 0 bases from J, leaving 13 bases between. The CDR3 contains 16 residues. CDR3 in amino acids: CATSRGLAANTGELFF. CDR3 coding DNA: TGTGCCACCAGCCGAGGGTTAGCGGCGAACACCGGGGAGCTGTTTTTT.

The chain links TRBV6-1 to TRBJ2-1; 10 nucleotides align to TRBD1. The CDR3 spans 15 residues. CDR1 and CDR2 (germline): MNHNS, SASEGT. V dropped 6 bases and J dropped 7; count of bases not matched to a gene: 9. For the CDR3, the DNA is TGTGCCAGCAGCGCCGACAGGGGGCGCCGGAATGAGCAGTTCTTC. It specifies CASSADRGRRNEQFF.

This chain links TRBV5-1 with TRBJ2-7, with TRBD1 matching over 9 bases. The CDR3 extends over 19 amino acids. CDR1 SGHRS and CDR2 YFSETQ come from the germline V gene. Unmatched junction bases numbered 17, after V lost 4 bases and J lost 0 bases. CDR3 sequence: CASSPETGGSGSNSYEQYF. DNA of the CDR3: TGCGCCAGCAGCCCCGAGACAGGGGGTTCGGGCTCAAACTCCTACGAGCAGTACTTC.

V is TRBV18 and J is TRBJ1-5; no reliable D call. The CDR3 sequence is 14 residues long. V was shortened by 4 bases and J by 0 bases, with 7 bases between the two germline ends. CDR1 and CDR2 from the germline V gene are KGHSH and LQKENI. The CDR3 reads CASSQDYSNQPQHF. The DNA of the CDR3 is TGTGCCAGCTCACAAGATTATAGCAATCAGCCCCAGCATTTT. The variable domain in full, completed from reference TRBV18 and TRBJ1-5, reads NAGVMQNPRHLVRRRGQEARLRCSPMKGHSHVYWYRQLPEEGLKFMVYLQKENIIDESGMPKERFSAEFPKEGPSILRIQQVVRGDSAAYFCASSQDYSNQPQHFGDGTRLSIL.

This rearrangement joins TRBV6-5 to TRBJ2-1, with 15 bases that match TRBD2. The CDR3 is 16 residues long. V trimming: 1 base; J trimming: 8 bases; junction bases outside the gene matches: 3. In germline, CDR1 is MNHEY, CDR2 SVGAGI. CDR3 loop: CASSYWGLAGGHEQFF. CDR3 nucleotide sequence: TGTGCCAGCAGTTACTGGGGACTAGCGGGAGGTCATGAGCAGTTCTTC.

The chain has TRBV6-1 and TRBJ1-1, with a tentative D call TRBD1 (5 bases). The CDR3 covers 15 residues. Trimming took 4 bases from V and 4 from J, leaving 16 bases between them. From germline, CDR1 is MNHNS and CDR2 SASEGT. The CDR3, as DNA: TGTGCCAGCAGTGCCGGGACGGGTTCGGGCACTGAAGCTTTCTTT. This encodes CASSAGTGSGTEAFF.

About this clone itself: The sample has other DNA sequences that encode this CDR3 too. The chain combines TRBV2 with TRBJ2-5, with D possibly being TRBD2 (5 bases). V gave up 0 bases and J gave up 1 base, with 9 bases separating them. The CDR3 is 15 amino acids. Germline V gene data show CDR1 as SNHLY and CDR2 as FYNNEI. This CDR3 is CASSEARGPQETQYF. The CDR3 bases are TGTGCCAGCAGTGAAGCGCGCGGGCCCCAAGAGACCCAGTACTTC.

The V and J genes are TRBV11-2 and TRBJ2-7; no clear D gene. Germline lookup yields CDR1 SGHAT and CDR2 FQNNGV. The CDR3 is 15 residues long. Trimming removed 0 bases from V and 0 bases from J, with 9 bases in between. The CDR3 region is CASSLDSDRSYEQYF. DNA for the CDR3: TGTGCCAGCAGCTTAGATTCCGACCGCTCCTACGAGCAGTACTTC. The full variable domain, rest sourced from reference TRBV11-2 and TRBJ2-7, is EAGVAQSPRYKIIEKRQSVAFWCNPISGHATLYWYQQILGQGPKLLIQFQNNGVVDDSQLPKDRFSAERLKGVDSTLKIQPAKLEDSAVYLCASSLDSDRSYEQYFGPGTRLTVT.

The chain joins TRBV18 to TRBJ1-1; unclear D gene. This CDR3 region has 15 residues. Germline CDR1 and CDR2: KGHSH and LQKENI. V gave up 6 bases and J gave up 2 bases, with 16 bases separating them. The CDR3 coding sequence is TGTGCCAGCTCGCCCTCACCGACAACTAACACTGAAGCTTTCTTT. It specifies CASSPSPTTNTEAFF.

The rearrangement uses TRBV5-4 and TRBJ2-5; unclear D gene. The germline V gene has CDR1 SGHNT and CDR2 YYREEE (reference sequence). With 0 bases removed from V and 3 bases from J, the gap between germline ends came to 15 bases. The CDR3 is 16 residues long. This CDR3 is CASSLERFGKEETQYF. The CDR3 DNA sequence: TGTGCCAGCAGCTTGGAAAGGTTCGGAAAGGAAGAGACCCAGTACTTC.

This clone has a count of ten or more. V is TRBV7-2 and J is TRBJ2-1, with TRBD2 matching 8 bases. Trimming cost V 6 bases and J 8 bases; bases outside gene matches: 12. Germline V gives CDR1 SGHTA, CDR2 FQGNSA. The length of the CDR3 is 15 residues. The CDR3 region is CASRLTGTSYDEQFF. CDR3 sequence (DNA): TGTGCCAGCAGGCTAACCGGGACTAGTTACGATGAGCAGTTCTTC.

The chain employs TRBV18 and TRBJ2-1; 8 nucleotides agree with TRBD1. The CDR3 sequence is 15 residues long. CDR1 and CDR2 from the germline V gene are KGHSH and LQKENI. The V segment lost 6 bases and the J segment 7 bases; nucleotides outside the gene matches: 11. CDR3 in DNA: TGTGCCAGCTCCCGCTCAGGGGGCCAGAGGAATGAGCAGTTCTTC. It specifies CASSRSGGQRNEQFF. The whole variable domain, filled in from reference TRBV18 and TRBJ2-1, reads NAGVMQNPRHLVRRRGQEARLRCSPMKGHSHVYWYRQLPEEGLKFMVYLQKENIIDESGMPKERFSAEFPKEGPSILRIQQVVRGDSAAYFCASSRSGGQRNEQFFGPGTRLTVL.

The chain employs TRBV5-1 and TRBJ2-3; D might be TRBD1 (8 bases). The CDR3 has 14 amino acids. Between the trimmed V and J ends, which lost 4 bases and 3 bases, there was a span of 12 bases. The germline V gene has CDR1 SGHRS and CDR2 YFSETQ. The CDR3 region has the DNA TGCGCCAGCAGCGGACAGGGAGGGACAGATACGCAGTATTTT. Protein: CASSGQGGTDTQYF.

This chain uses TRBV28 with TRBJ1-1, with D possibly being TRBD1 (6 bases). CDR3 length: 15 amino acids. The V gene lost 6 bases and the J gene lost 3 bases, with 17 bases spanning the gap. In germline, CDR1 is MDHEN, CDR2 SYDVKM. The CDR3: CASSRRTAVDTEAFF. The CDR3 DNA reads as TGTGCCAGCAGCCGTCGGACAGCGGTGGACACTGAAGCTTTCTTT.

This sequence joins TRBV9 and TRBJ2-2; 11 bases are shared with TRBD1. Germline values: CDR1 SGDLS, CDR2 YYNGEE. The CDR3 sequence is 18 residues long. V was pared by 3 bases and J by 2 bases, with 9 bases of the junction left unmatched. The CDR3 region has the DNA TGTGCCAGCAGCGGTTATTGGACAGGGGGCACTAACACCGGGGAGCTGTTTTTT. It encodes CASSGYWTGGTNTGELFF.

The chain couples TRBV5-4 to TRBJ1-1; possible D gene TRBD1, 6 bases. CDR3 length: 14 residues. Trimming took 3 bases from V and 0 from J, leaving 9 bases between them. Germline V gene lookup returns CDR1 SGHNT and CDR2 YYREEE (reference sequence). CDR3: CASSSTGLNTEAFF. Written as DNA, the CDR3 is TGTGCCAGCAGCTCGACAGGTCTGAACACTGAAGCTTTCTTT.

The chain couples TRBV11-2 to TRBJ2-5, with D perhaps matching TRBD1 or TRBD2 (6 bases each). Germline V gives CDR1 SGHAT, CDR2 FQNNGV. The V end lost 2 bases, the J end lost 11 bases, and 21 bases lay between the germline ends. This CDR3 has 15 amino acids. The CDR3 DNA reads TGTGCCAGCAGCTTAATCCGGGGGCAGACCCTTGAGCAGTACTTC. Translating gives CASSLIRGQTLEQYF.